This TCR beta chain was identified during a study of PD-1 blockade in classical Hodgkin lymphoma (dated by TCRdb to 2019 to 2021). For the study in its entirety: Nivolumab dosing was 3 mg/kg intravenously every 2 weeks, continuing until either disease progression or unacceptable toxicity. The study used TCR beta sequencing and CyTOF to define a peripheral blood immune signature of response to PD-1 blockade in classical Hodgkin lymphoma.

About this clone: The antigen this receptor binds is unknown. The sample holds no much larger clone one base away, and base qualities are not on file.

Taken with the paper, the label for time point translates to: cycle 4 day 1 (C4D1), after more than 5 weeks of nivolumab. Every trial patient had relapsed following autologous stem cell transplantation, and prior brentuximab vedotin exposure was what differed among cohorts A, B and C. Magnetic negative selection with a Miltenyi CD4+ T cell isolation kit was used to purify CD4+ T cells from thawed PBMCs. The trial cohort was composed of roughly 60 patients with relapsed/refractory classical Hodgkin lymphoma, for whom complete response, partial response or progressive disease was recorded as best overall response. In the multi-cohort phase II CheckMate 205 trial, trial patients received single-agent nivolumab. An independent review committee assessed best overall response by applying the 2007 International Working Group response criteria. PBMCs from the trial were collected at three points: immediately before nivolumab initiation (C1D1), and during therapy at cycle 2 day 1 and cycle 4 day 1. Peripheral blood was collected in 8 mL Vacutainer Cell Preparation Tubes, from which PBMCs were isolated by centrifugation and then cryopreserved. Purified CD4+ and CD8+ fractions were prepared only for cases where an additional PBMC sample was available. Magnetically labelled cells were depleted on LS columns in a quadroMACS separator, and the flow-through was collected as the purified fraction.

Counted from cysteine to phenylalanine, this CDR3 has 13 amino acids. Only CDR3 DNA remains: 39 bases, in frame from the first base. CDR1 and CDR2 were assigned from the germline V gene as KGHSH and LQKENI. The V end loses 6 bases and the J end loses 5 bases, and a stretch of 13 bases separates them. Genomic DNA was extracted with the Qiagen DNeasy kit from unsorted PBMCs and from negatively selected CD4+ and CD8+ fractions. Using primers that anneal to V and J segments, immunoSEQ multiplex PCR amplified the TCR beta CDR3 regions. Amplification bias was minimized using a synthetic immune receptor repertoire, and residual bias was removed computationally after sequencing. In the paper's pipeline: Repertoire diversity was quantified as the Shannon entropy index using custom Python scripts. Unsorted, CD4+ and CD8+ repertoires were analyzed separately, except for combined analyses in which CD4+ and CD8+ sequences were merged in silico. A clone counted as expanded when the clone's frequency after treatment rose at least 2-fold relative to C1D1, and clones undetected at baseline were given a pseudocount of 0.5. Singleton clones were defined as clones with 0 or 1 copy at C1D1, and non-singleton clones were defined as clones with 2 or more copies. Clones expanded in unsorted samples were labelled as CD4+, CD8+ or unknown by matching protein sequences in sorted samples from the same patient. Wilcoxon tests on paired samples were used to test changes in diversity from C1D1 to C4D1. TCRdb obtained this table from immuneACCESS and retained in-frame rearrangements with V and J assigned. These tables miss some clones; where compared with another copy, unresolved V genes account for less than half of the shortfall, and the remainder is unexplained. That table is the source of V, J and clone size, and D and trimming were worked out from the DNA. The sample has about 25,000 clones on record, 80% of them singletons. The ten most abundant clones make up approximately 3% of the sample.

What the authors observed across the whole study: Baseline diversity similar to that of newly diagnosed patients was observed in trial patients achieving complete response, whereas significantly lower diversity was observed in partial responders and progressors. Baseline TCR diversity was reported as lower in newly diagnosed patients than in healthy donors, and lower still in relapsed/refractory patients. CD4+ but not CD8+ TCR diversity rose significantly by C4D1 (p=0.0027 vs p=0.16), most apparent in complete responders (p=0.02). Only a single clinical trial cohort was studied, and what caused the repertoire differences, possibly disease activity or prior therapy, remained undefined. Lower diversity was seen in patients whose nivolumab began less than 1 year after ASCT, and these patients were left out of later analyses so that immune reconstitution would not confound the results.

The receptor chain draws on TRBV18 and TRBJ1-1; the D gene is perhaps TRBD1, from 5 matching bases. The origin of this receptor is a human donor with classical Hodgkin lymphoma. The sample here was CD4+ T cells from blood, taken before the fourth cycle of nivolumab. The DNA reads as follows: TGTGCCAGCTCCTCAGGGAGGGATACTGAAGCTTTCTTT. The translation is CASSSGRDTEAFF.